Below, 6 T cell receptor beta chains from the same sample are listed, as sequenced in a study of T-cell memory formation after mild COVID-19. TCRdb ran MiXCR on the 5' RACE reads and lists one entry per CDR3 protein. The sample carries approximately 560,000 distinct CDR3 sequences, around 15% recorded once. Sequences were obtained from PBMCs or a T cell subset sorted from them (not recorded which). These receptors were collected from an adult woman who had mild COVID-19 (a few samples of this study predate the infection). Cell type and time point are not known.

Here the CDR3 reads CSVEDLTFGTARGEAFF. The DNA of the CDR3 is TGCAGCGTTGAAGACCTAACTTTTGGGACCGCGAGGGGAGAAGCTTTCTTT. This chain connects TRBV29-1 to TRBJ1-1; possible D gene TRBD1, 5 bases. The V gene's germline CDR1 is SQVTM and CDR2 ANQGSEA. The CDR3 covers 17 residues. Trimming took off 0 bases at V and 8 bases at J, with 25 bases between the two ends.

This chain links TRBV6-4 with TRBJ1-4; no clear D gene. V was cut by 7 bases and J by 10 bases, with 10 bases left in between. The germline CDR1 and CDR2 sequences are MRHNA and SNTAGT. The CDR3 is 11 amino acids. The CDR3 DNA reads as TGTGCCAGCAAAGAAGATTCAAAACTGTTTTTT. It specifies CASKEDSKLFF.

J is TRBJ1-6 and V is TRBV12-3 or TRBV12-4; 7 positions match TRBD1. V lost 6 bases, J lost 2 bases, and 4 bases stayed unmatched. The length of the CDR3 is 15 residues. CDR3 loop: CASSAGQPYNSPLHF. The CDR3 DNA reads TGTGCCAGCAGCGCGGGACAGCCCTATAATTCACCCCTCCACTTT.

The DNA for the CDR3 is TGTGCCAGCAGTTTAGCGTGGCCGGAGACAGATACGCAGTATTTT. This translates into CASSLAWPETDTQYF. The chain couples TRBV12-3 or TRBV12-4 to TRBJ2-3; D not certain. Trimming removed 0 bases at V and 3 bases at J, with 10 bases between. The CDR3 has 15 amino acids.

The J gene is TRBJ2-1, the V gene TRBV11-1; TRBD2 might be the D (7 bases). V dropped 5 bases and J dropped 3 bases, with 14 bases sitting between them. This CDR3 is 15 amino acids long. Germline CDR1 reads SGHAT; CDR2 reads FQDESV (reference sequence). CDR3 loop: CASSPTGRVYNEQFF. The CDR3 bases are TGTGCCAGCAGCCCCACAGGGAGGGTCTACAATGAGCAGTTCTTC.

The chain is built from TRBV7-3 and TRBJ1-1; D is uncertain. The germline V gene has CDR1 SGHTA and CDR2 FQGTGA. Trimming stripped 9 bases from V and 3 bases from J, with 17 bases between. The CDR3 contains 14 residues. CDR3 bases: TGTGCCAGTCAGGCTCCCCTGATCTACACTGAAGCTTTCTTT. This codes for CASQAPLIYTEAFF.